One sample yielded the 26 T cell receptor beta chains listed below, sequenced in a study of blood T cell repertoires in COVID-19. Clones were sequenced by immunoSEQ multiplex PCR, and TCRdb holds only the in-frame ones, with some missing. The top ten clones hold approximately 13% of a sample with more than 150,000 clones, approximately 80% of them seen once. The specimen was peripheral blood. Source of these receptors: a man aged 50 to 60 who had recovered from COVID-19.

The rearrangement uses TRBV7-9 and TRBJ2-7, with TRBD2 as a possible D gene (6 bases). V lost 5 bases and J 7 bases, leaving 18 bases between the germline ends. Germline V gene lookup returns CDR1 SEHNR and CDR2 FQNEAQ (reference sequence). This CDR3 spans 14 amino acids. The chain's CDR3 is CASSRPGVSEEQYF. The DNA of the CDR3 is TGTGCCAGCAGCCGACCGGGGGTCAGCGAGGAGCAGTACTTC.

In the case of this clone: Other DNA variants within this sample encode the same CDR3. The chain is built from TRBV12-3 or TRBV12-4 and TRBJ2-1; D remains unclear. The CDR3 length is 11 residues. The ends were cut back, 6 bases at V and 3 bases at J, with 3 bases in the middle. CDR3 loop: CASSLYNEQFF. For the CDR3, the DNA is TGTGCCAGCAGCCTCTACAATGAGCAGTTCTTC.

This chain connects TRBV5-1 to TRBJ1-2; TRBD1 agrees at 7 bases. Germline V gene lookup returns CDR1 SGHRS and CDR2 YFSETQ. The CDR3 totals 17 residues. The J segment lost 3 bases and the V segment lost 4 bases, leaving 15 bases of the junction unmatched. This chain's CDR3 is CASSRYRGRDLDYGYTF. The CDR3 coding sequence is TGCGCCAGCAGCCGCTACAGGGGAAGGGACTTGGACTATGGCTACACCTTC.

This clone has a handful of counts. V is TRBV4-2 and J is TRBJ2-1; 10 bases fit TRBD2. The CDR3 consists of 15 residues. Germline V gene sequence: CDR1 LGHNA, CDR2 YNFKEQ. The junction had 4 bases not matched to a gene; V was cut back by 0 bases and J by 8 bases. The CDR3 DNA reads as TGTGCCAGCAGCCAAGAAGCGGGAGGGGGGGATGAGCAGTTCTTC. Its protein is CASSQEAGGGDEQFF.

V usage is TRBV27 and J usage is TRBJ1-1, with 12 bases aligning to TRBD1. The CDR3 extends over 13 amino acids. Germline loops: CDR1 MNHEY, CDR2 SMNVEV (reference sequence). J lost 11 bases, V lost 4 bases, and 5 bases had no gene match. CDR3 in DNA: TGTGCCAGCAGTTGGGACAGGGGGCATGAGGCTTTCTTT. This gives the protein CASSWDRGHEAFF.

The genes are TRBV28 and TRBJ1-2; TRBD1 aligns across 7 bases. CDR3 length equals 14 residues. Trimming removed 5 bases from V and 4 bases from J; junction bases left unmatched: 7. Germline values: CDR1 MDHEN, CDR2 SYDVKM. CDR3: CASSGAGTVYGYTF. CDR3 nucleotides: TGTGCCAGCAGTGGGGCCGGGACAGTCTATGGCTACACCTTC.

The chain links TRBV19 to TRBJ1-4; the match to TRBD1 covers 7 bases. From germline, CDR1 is LNHDA and CDR2 SQIVND (reference sequence). The CDR3 length is 14 residues. V trimming: 7 bases; J trimming: 0 bases; junction bases outside the gene matches: 2. The CDR3, as DNA: TGTGCCAGTAAACAGGGGCCAACTAATGAAAAACTGTTTTTT. Protein product: CASKQGPTNEKLFF.

This chain uses TRBV28 with TRBJ1-2; 9 bases match TRBD1. In germline, CDR1 is MDHEN, CDR2 SYDVKM. The J segment lost 4 bases and the V segment lost 1 base, leaving 1 base of the junction unmatched. The CDR3 runs to 14 residues. In DNA, the CDR3 is TGTGCCAGCAGTTTATTGGGACAGGGCTATGGCTACACCTTC. Protein product: CASSLLGQGYGYTF.

The V gene is TRBV5-6, the J gene TRBJ2-7; 8 positions agree with TRBD2. Trimming took 6 bases from V and 4 from J; bases not matched to a gene: 12. This CDR3 has 15 amino acids. CDR1 is SGHDT and CDR2 is YYEEEE in the germline V gene. The CDR3 DNA follows: TGTGCCAGCACCATAGCGGGACTAGTTTCTTACGAGCAGTACTTC. It is translated as CASTIAGLVSYEQYF. The variable domain in full, completed from reference TRBV5-6 and TRBJ2-7, reads DAGVTQSPTHLIKTRGQQVTLRCSPKSGHDTVSWYQQALGQGPQFIFQYYEEEERQRGNFPDRFSGHQFPNYSSELNVNALLLGDSALYLCASTIAGLVSYEQYFGPGTRLTVT.

V usage is TRBV5-1 and J usage is TRBJ2-1; 11 bases are shared with TRBD2. From germline, CDR1 is SGHRS and CDR2 YFSETQ. The CDR3 runs 16 residues. Trimming removed 0 bases from V and 10 bases from J; junction bases left unmatched: 9. This CDR3 is CASSLAASGRSDEQFF. The CDR3 DNA sequence: TGCGCCAGCAGCTTGGCGGCTAGCGGGAGGAGCGACGAGCAGTTCTTC.

This chain uses TRBV25-1 with TRBJ1-4; possible D gene TRBD1, 5 bases. CDR1 is MGHDK and CDR2 is SYGVNS in the germline V gene. This CDR3 is built from 15 residues. Trimming cost V 3 bases and J 5 bases, with 13 bases left between them. The CDR3 is CASSDVAGMNEKLFF. CDR3 coding DNA: TGTGCCAGCAGTGATGTTGCAGGGATGAATGAAAAACTGTTTTTT.

This clone was observed a single time. The rearrangement uses TRBV9 and TRBJ1-1; D perhaps matches TRBD1 (5 bases). The ends were cut back, 4 bases at V and 7 bases at J, with 17 bases in the middle. The CDR3 covers 14 residues. CDR1 and CDR2 (germline): SGDLS, YYNGEE. The CDR3 reads CASSPPKGADEAFF. In DNA form, the CDR3 reads TGTGCCAGCAGCCCCCCCAAAGGGGCCGATGAAGCTTTCTTT. The full variable domain, in which reference TRBV9 and TRBJ1-1 provide the parts outside the CDR3, is DSGVTQTPKHLITATGQRVTLRCSPRSGDLSVYWYQQSLDQGLQFLIQYYNGEERAKGNILERFSAQQFPDLHSELNLSSLELGDSALYFCASSPPKGADEAFFGQGTRLTVV.

The rearrangement links TRBV15 to TRBJ2-7, with D perhaps TRBD1 (6 bases). Germline V CDR1 and CDR2: LNHNV, YYDKDF (reference sequence). V lost 4 bases and J 2 bases, leaving 33 bases between the germline ends. There are 21 residues in the CDR3. The CDR3 region is CATSTRITSAKDRSWTYEQYF. In DNA form, the CDR3 reads TGTGCCACCAGCACCCGAATTACGTCGGCCAAGGACAGAAGCTGGACCTACGAGCAGTACTTC.

This chain uses TRBV19 with TRBJ2-7; 8 bases line up with TRBD2. The CDR3 is 14 amino acids. V shed 3 bases, J shed 3 bases, and the junction held 4 bases outside the gene matches. Germline CDR1 reads LNHDA; CDR2 reads SQIVND (reference sequence). The CDR3, as DNA: TGTGCCAGTAGTATGGTTAGCGGGAACTACGAGCAGTACTTC. It codes for CASSMVSGNYEQYF.

The chain recombines TRBV5-6 with TRBJ2-2, with D unclear. Germline CDR1 reads SGHDT; CDR2 reads YYEEEE. The CDR3 is made up of 16 amino acids. V was cut by 4 bases and J by 4 bases, with 17 bases left in between. The CDR3 DNA sequence: TGTGCCAGCAGCCCATCTACTGAGCGAAGCACCGGGGAGCTGTTTTTT. Its translation is CASSPSTERSTGELFF.

The chain uses TRBV3-1 (or the pseudogene TRBV3-2) and TRBJ2-5; the match to TRBD1 covers 8 bases. This CDR3 has 14 amino acids. Trimming cost V 1 base and J 4 bases; bases outside gene matches: 2. The germline V gene encodes CDR1 LGHDT and CDR2 YNNKEL (reference sequence). The CDR3: CASSQGTGTETQYF. DNA of the CDR3: TGTGCCAGCAGCCAAGGGACAGGGACAGAGACCCAGTACTTC.

This clone was seen once. J is TRBJ2-7 and V is TRBV27; TRBD2 is a possible D gene (6 bases). Germline lookup yields CDR1 MNHEY and CDR2 SMNVEV (reference sequence). The CDR3 spans 15 residues. The V end was cut by 3 bases, the J end by 3 bases, with 15 bases between. The CDR3 nucleotides read TGTGCCAGCAGTTTCTCGGCGGGAAGTAACTACGAGCAGTACTTC. It specifies CASSFSAGSNYEQYF.

The chain combines TRBV7-8 with TRBJ1-5, with 10 positions matching TRBD1. The CDR3 extends over 18 amino acids. V trimming: 4 bases; J trimming: 0 bases; junction bases outside the gene matches: 9. The germline V gene encodes CDR1 SGHVS and CDR2 FQNEAQ. The CDR3 loop is CASSYTGQGTYSNQPQHF. The CDR3 DNA reads TGTGCCAGCAGCTACACGGGACAGGGGACCTATAGCAATCAGCCCCAGCATTTT.

The chain joins TRBV7-2 to TRBJ1-2; TRBD1 might be the D (6 bases). V was pared by 1 base and J by 1 base, with 13 bases between. Germline V CDR1 and CDR2: SGHTA, FQGNSA. This CDR3 is 16 amino acids long. CDR3 sequence (DNA): TGTGCCAGCAGCTTAGACAGGGTAGGGGGTAACTATGGCTACACCTTC. It translates to CASSLDRVGGNYGYTF. Together with reference TRBV7-2 and TRBJ1-2, the CDR3 gives the full variable domain: GAGVSQSPSNKVTEKGKDVELRCDPISGHTALYWYRQSLGQGLEFLIYFQGNSAPDKSGLPSDRFSAERTGGSVSTLTIQRTQQEDSAVYLCASSLDRVGGNYGYTFGSGTRLTVV.

This chain uses TRBV11-1 with TRBJ1-1; D is possibly TRBD1 (5 bases). The length of the CDR3 is 14 residues. Looked up from germline, CDR1 is SGHAT and CDR2 is FQDESV (reference sequence). The V gene lost 6 bases and the J gene lost 1 base, with 12 bases spanning the gap. DNA of the CDR3: TGTGCCAGCAGGCGGGGCCAATCGAACACTGAAGCTTTCTTT. Translation: CASRRGQSNTEAFF.

This sequence joins TRBV5-4 and TRBJ2-1; 7 bases fit TRBD1. V dropped 4 bases and J dropped 9; count of bases not matched to a gene: 4. Germline CDR1 SGHNT, CDR2 YYREEE (reference sequence). The CDR3 is 12 residues long. CDR3 sequence (DNA): TGTGCCAGCAGCCGACAGGGAAGTGAGCAGTTCTTC. Its translation: CASSRQGSEQFF.

The V gene is TRBV20-1, the J gene TRBJ2-3; maybe TRBD1 (6 bases). Germline-derived CDR1 and CDR2 are DFQATT and SNEGSKA (reference sequence). This CDR3 is built from 12 residues. Trimming stripped 3 bases from V and 4 bases from J, with 8 bases between. CDR3 bases: TGCAGTGCTAGTACAGGGTCAGATACGCAGTATTTT. Translation gives CSASTGSDTQYF.

The rearrangement links TRBV5-1 to TRBJ1-1, with D possibly TRBD1 on 6 matching bases. The V gene lost 3 bases and the J gene lost 3 bases, with 12 bases spanning the gap. Looked up from germline, CDR1 is SGHRS and CDR2 is YFSETQ. CDR3 size: 14 residues. CDR3 sequence: CASSSQGPDTEAFF. The DNA of the CDR3 is TGCGCCAGCAGCTCACAGGGCCCGGACACTGAAGCTTTCTTT.

This chain connects TRBV7-3 to TRBJ2-5; 8 bases align to TRBD2. Per the germline V gene, CDR1 is SGHTA and CDR2 is FQGTGA. CDR3 length: 15 residues. V lost 5 bases and J lost 5; bases outside the gene matches: 10. The CDR3 nucleotides are TGTGCCAGCAGCAAGGGACTAGTTCGCTCGGAGACCCAGTACTTC. Its translation: CASSKGLVRSETQYF.

This clone has a handful of counts. The genes are TRBV18 and TRBJ1-6; tentative D call: TRBD1 (6 bases). Trimming pared 2 bases from V and 7 bases from J, leaving 12 bases between. CDR1 is KGHSH, CDR2 LQKENI, per germline. This CDR3 is built from 15 residues. This CDR3 is CASSPSRGGNSPLHF. The DNA for the CDR3 is TGTGCCAGCTCACCATCCAGGGGTGGCAATTCACCCCTCCACTTT.

This CDR3 is CASSLTSGSNNEQFF. The CDR3 DNA is TGCGCCAGCAGCCTGACTAGCGGAAGCAACAATGAGCAGTTCTTC. The V gene is TRBV5-1, the J gene TRBJ2-1; TRBD2 matches at 9 bases. Trimming cost V 4 bases and J 5 bases; bases outside gene matches: 7. This CDR3 is 15 amino acids long. The germline V gene has CDR1 SGHRS and CDR2 YFSETQ.